Listed below are T cell receptor beta chains from one sample, sequenced in a study of blood T cell repertoires in COVID-19. Profiled with immunoSEQ multiplex PCR; TCRdb holds only in-frame clones, not every one. The data hold fewer than 300,000 clones, with 75% to 90% observed a single time. Input material: PBMCs or T cells enriched from blood (not recorded which). Receptor source: a man aged 35 to 55 who had recovered from COVID-19. Both conserved end residues are part of each CDR3. Each record gives: clone size, CDR3 length, V gene, D gene, J gene, CDR3 DNA, CDR3 protein. D genes are given only for firm matches. Not all rows give a size; the values are once, few, many and, for expanded clones, a class.

>NA|13|TRBV6-5|NA|TRBJ1-2
TGTGCCAGCAGGCCTACAGGGAGCTATGGCTACACCTTC
CASRPTGSYGYTF
>NA|14|TRBV6-5|TRBD1|TRBJ1-2
TGTGCCAGCAGATCACGGGACAGAGACTATGGCTACACCTTC
CASRSRDRDYGYTF
>NA|14|TRBV5-4|NA|TRBJ2-1
TGTGCCAGCAGCTTGGACAGGAGCAACAATGAGCAGTTCTTC
CASSLDRSNNEQFF
>NA|14|TRBV2|NA|TRBJ1-1
TGTGCCAGCATAAACGAAGCGGTGAACACTGAAGCTTTCTTT
CASINEAVNTEAFF
>NA|16|TRBV18|NA|TRBJ1-4
TGTGCCAGCTCACCTAATCTAGTGGGTTACGGTGAAAAACTGTTTTTT
CASSPNLVGYGEKLFF
>NA|13|TRBV7-6|NA|TRBJ2-2
TGTGCCAGCAGCGCAGGATCAGGCTGGGAGCTGTTTTTT
CASSAGSGWELFF
>NA|15|TRBV30|NA|TRBJ1-6
TGTGCCTGGAGTATCCCGAGCTCCTATAATTCACCCCTCCACTTT
CAWSIPSSYNSPLHF
>NA|14|TRBV3-1/TRBV3-2|TRBD1|TRBJ1-1
TGTGCCAGCAGCTTAAGGGACAGGAACACTGAAGCTTTCTTT
CASSLRDRNTEAFF
>NA|12|TRBV5-1|NA|TRBJ2-1
TGCGCCAGCAGCCCAGACTACAATGAGCAGTTCTTC
CASSPDYNEQFF
>NA|22|TRBV24-1|TRBD2|TRBJ2-7
TGTGCCACCAGTGATTTGCATGCGGGAAACGATAAACAGGAGGGACTACCCTACGAGCAGTACTTC
CATSDLHAGNDKQEGLPYEQYF
>NA|15|TRBV6-5|NA|TRBJ2-7
TGTGCCAGCAAGCACCGGGACGGGGGCTCCTACGAGCAGTACTTC
CASKHRDGGSYEQYF
>NA|14|TRBV3-1/TRBV3-2|TRBD1|TRBJ2-5
TGTGCCAGCAGCCGACGACAGGGCGGGGAGACCCAGTACTTC
CASSRRQGGETQYF
>NA|15|TRBV7-2|TRBD1|TRBJ1-1
TGTGCCAGCAGCGCACACAGGGGTATGAACACTGAAGCTTTCTTT
CASSAHRGMNTEAFF
>once|17|TRBV19|TRBD1|TRBJ2-5
TGTGCCAGTAGTAAGGGGGCGACAGGGGGTGGTCAAGAGACCCAGTACTTC
CASSKGATGGGQETQYF
>NA|13|TRBV7-8|NA|TRBJ2-7
TGTGCCAGTAAGAGGGATTTGACGTACGAGCAGTACTTC
CASKRDLTYEQYF
>NA|14|TRBV6-5|NA|TRBJ1-5
TGTGCCAGCAGTTACGAGGGTTTCAATCAGCCCCAGCATTTT
CASSYEGFNQPQHF
>NA|15|TRBV19|NA|TRBJ2-7
TGTGCCAGTAGTATTTCCTTGGGCAGGGACTACGAGCAGTACTTC
CASSISLGRDYEQYF
>NA|13|TRBV6-5|TRBD1|TRBJ1-1
TGTGCCAGCCGCCGGGACAGGGAGCTTGAAGCTTTCTTT
CASRRDRELEAFF
>NA|11|TRBV29-1|NA|TRBJ2-5
TGCAGCGGACAGGGAGGAGAGACCCAGTACTTC
CSGQGGETQYF
>NA|14|TRBV5-6|NA|TRBJ2-5
TGTGCCAGCAGCTTAACGGACAACTCCGAGACCCAGTACTTC
CASSLTDNSETQYF
>NA|14|TRBV20-1|TRBD1|TRBJ1-3
TGCAGTGCTAGTGACAGGGGGTCTGGAAACACCATATATTTT
CSASDRGSGNTIYF
>NA|13|TRBV2|NA|TRBJ2-7
TGTGCCAGCGTCTTGGACAGCCTCTACGAGCAGTACTTC
CASVLDSLYEQYF
>NA|16|TRBV4-3|NA|TRBJ1-5
TGCGCCAGCAGCCAAGAGAGGACAGAAGTGAATCAGCCCCAGCATTTT
CASSQERTEVNQPQHF
>NA|17|TRBV7-8|TRBD1|TRBJ1-3
TGTGCCAGCAGTGTCCCCGGGACAGGCAACTCTGGAAACACCATATATTTT
CASSVPGTGNSGNTIYF
>NA|14|TRBV5-1|NA|TRBJ1-4
TGCGCCAGCAGACCGGACAGTCCCTCTGAAAAACTGTTTTTT
CASRPDSPSEKLFF
>NA|16|TRBV7-3|TRBD2|TRBJ2-1
TGTGCCAGCAGCTTCAGCGGGAGGGGCTCCTACAATGAGCAGTTCTTC
CASSFSGRGSYNEQFF
>NA|18|TRBV7-9|NA|TRBJ2-1
TGTGCCAGCAGCCCTGACCCCCAGGCTAGCAGCGATTACAATGAGCAGTTCTTC
CASSPDPQASSDYNEQFF
>NA|17|TRBV10-3|TRBD1|TRBJ2-3
TGTGCCATCAGTGAATTCCGGACAGGAAGCAACACAGATACGCAGTATTTT
CAISEFRTGSNTDTQYF
>NA|14|TRBV2|TRBD1|TRBJ1-1
TGTGCCAGCAGTGAACAGGGGGCAAACACTGAAGCTTTCTTT
CASSEQGANTEAFF
>NA|16|TRBV5-1|NA|TRBJ2-2
TGCGCCAGCAGCTGGGCGGGGATGGGGAACACCGGGGAGCTGTTTTTT
CASSWAGMGNTGELFF
>NA|20|TRBV28|TRBD1|TRBJ1-1
TGTGCCAGCAGTGGTACGGTCGGGACAGGGGGTAACGCTGGGAGCACTGAAGCTTTCTTT
CASSGTVGTGGNAGSTEAFF
>NA|13|TRBV2|NA|TRBJ1-1
TGTGCCAGCAGTGCTCGGGGAGTCACTGAAGCTTTCTTT
CASSARGVTEAFF
>NA|14|TRBV5-1|TRBD2|TRBJ2-5
TGCGCCAGCAGCAAAGCGGGAGGAGAAGAGACCCAGTACTTC
CASSKAGGEETQYF
>NA|15|TRBV6-5|TRBD1|TRBJ1-2
TGTGCCAGCAGTTACTCGGGCAGGGGGCGCGGGGGCTACACCTTC
CASSYSGRGRGGYTF
>NA|15|TRBV6-5|NA|TRBJ1-1
TGTGCCAGCAGTTATATGGAGGGGAGGAACACTGAAGCTTTCTTT
CASSYMEGRNTEAFF
>NA|12|TRBV12-3/TRBV12-4|NA|TRBJ2-7
TGTGCCAGCAGTCCCTCCTTCTACGAGCAGTACTTC
CASSPSFYEQYF
>NA|15|TRBV9|NA|TRBJ1-4
TGTGCCAGCAGCGTAGATGGGCATTTAAATGAAAAACTGTTTTTT
CASSVDGHLNEKLFF
>NA|15|TRBV19|TRBD1|TRBJ2-7
TGTGCCAGTAGTATCGGTCAGGGGGCCTCCTACGAGCAGTACTTC
CASSIGQGASYEQYF
>NA|14|TRBV5-1|NA|TRBJ1-4
TGCGCCAGCAGCTTGGGGACGGAGGGGGAAAAACTGTTTTTT
CASSLGTEGEKLFF
>NA|14|TRBV29-1|TRBD2|TRBJ2-3
TGCAGCGTCGTGACTAGCGGGAGCACAGATACGCAGTATTTT
CSVVTSGSTDTQYF
>NA|16|TRBV5-1|NA|TRBJ1-3
TGCGCCAGCAGCTTGGGGGCAGCCTCCTCTGGAAACACCATATATTTT
CASSLGAASSGNTIYF
>once|17|TRBV11-2|NA|TRBJ2-1
TGTGCCAGCAGCTTAAGACCCGGACTCCGCTCCTACAATGAGCAGTTCTTC
CASSLRPGLRSYNEQFF
>once|15|TRBV7-9|TRBD1|TRBJ2-5
TGTGCCAGCAGCCCCTGGGACAGGGGTAAAGAGACCCAGTACTTC
CASSPWDRGKETQYF
>NA|13|TRBV9|NA|TRBJ2-1
TGTGCCAGCAGTGGGGGGGCCCACAATGAGCAGTTCTTC
CASSGGAHNEQFF
>NA|17|TRBV5-5|NA|TRBJ2-2
TGTGCCAGCAGCTTGGTATACGGGGTTGGTAACACCGGGGAGCTGTTTTTT
CASSLVYGVGNTGELFF
>NA|14|TRBV28|TRBD1|TRBJ1-2
TGTGCCAGCAGTCCTCCGACAGGGAACTATGGCTACACCTTC
CASSPPTGNYGYTF
>NA|17|TRBV4-3|TRBD2|TRBJ2-7
TGCGCCAGCAGCCAAGAGACGGCGGGGGAGAGGACCTACGAGCAGTACTTC
CASSQETAGERTYEQYF
>NA|15|TRBV6-5|NA|TRBJ2-2
TGTGCCAGCACCGTAGGACAGCAGAACACCGGGGAGCTGTTTTTT
CASTVGQQNTGELFF
>NA|15|TRBV6-5|NA|TRBJ1-1
TGTGCCAGCAGCGGCTTAGGGGTTGGGAACACTGAAGCTTTCTTT
CASSGLGVGNTEAFF
>NA|17|TRBV7-9|TRBD1|TRBJ2-2
TGTGCCAGCAGCTTATGGTGGGGGACAGGGCCCCCCGGGGAGCTGTTTTTT
CASSLWWGTGPPGELFF
>NA|16|TRBV6-1|NA|TRBJ1-4
TGTGCCAGCAGTGAAGTCCCGGGGGCAACTAATGAAAAACTGTTTTTT
CASSEVPGATNEKLFF
>NA|15|TRBV5-5|TRBD1|TRBJ2-3
TGTGCCAGCAGGGTCCGGGACAGGGGCACAGATACGCAGTATTTT
CASRVRDRGTDTQYF
>NA|18|TRBV15|TRBD2|TRBJ2-1
TGTGCCACCAGTCCTGTACCCCAACCGGGACTAACATACAATGAGCAGTTCTTC
CATSPVPQPGLTYNEQFF
>NA|14|TRBV28|NA|TRBJ1-1
TGTGCCAGCGTAACCAGCGGAACAAACCCTGAAGCTTTCTTT
CASVTSGTNPEAFF
>NA|11|TRBV12-3/TRBV12-4|NA|TRBJ2-7
TGTGCCAGCAGTCTAAACTACGAGCAGTACTTC
CASSLNYEQYF
>NA|15|TRBV19|NA|TRBJ1-1
TGTGCCAGTAGTATGGGCGACAGGCCGAACACTGAAGCTTTCTTT
CASSMGDRPNTEAFF